One T cell receptor beta chain is described in this entry. Its cognate antigen is unknown. The data are from a study of T cell clonotyping in hematopoietic cell transplantation. Findings and limits, study-wide: Pathologically expanded recipient clonotypes increased progressively from day 30 to day 180 as diversity fell.

The CDR3 is 14 amino acids. J gave up 7 bases and V 1 base, and 4 bases lay outside the gene matches. Germline assignment: CDR1 SNHLY and CDR2 FYNNEI. TCRdb's copy holds only in-frame clones and misses some; the assay was immunoSEQ multiplex PCR. The sample records roughly 13,000 clones, around 98% being singletons. V is TRBV2 and J is TRBJ1-5; 7 bases fit TRBD1. Sequenced here: peripheral blood mononuclear cells, sampled 30 days after allogeneic stem cell transplant. The source of this sequence is a female patient aged 50 to 60 who had an allogeneic stem cell transplant from an unrelated donor, so T cells may come from the graft donor. Some clones in this sample may be carry-over from other donors' samples. The CDR3 DNA reads as TGTGCCAGCAGTGAAGGGACAGGACGACAGCCCCAGCATTTT. This translates into CASSEGTGRQPQHF.